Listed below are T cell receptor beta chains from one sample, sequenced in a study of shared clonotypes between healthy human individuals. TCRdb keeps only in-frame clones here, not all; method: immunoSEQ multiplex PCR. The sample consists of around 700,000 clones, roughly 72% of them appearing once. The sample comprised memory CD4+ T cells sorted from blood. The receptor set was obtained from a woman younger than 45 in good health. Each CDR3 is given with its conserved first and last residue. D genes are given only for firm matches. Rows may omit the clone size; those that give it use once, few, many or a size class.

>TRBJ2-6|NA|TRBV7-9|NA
CASTGPLGLRDSGANVLTF
TGTGCCAGCACCGGACCACTGGGGCTCAGGGACTCTGGGGCCAACGTCCTGACTTTC
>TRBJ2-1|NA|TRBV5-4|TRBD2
CASTQPGLKSNEQFF
TGTGCCAGCACCCAACCGGGACTAAAGAGCAATGAGCAGTTCTTC
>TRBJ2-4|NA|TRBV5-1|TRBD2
CASSLGTSGGKEYF
TGCGCCAGCAGCTTAGGGACTAGCGGGGGGAAGGAGTACTTC
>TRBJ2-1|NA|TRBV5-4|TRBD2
CASSLEAGVRYNEQFF
TGTGCCAGCAGCTTGGAAGCGGGAGTACGCTACAATGAGCAGTTCTTC
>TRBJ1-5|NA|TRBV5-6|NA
CASSLGGGGQPQHF
TGTGCCAGCAGCTTGGGTGGGGGCGGACAGCCCCAGCATTTT
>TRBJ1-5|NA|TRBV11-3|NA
CASSLVLGTENSNQPQHF
TGTGCCAGCAGCTTAGTCCTCGGGACGGAAAATAGCAATCAGCCCCAGCATTTT
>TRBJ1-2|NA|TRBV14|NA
CASSLLGVTYGYTF
TGTGCCAGCAGCCTGCTCGGGGTGACCTATGGCTACACCTTC
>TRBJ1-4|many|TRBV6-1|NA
CASSEGVRGNEKLFF
TGTGCCAGCAGTGAAGGGGTTAGGGGTAATGAAAAACTGTTTTTT
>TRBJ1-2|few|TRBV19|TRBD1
CASSVGQGFVYGYTF
TGTGCCAGTAGTGTGGGACAGGGGTTTGTATATGGCTACACCTTC
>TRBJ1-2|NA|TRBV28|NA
CASSGGGGPDGYTF
TGTGCCAGCAGTGGGGGCGGGGGACCTGACGGCTACACCTTC
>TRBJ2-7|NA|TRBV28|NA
CASLNPGAHYEQYF
TGTGCCAGCCTAAATCCGGGGGCTCACTACGAGCAGTACTTC
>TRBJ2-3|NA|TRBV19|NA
CASAYAGSTDTQYF
TGTGCCAGTGCGTATGCGGGAAGCACAGATACGCAGTATTTT
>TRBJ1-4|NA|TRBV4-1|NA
CASSQVGWRNEKLFF
TGCGCCAGCAGCCAAGTTGGTTGGCGGAATGAAAAACTGTTTTTT
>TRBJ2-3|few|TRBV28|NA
CASSLYPRTSTDTQYF
TGTGCCAGCAGTTTATACCCTAGGACCAGCACAGATACGCAGTATTTT
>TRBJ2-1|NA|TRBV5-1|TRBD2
CASSFTASGTYNEQFF
TGCGCCAGCAGCTTTACGGCTAGCGGGACTTACAATGAGCAGTTCTTC
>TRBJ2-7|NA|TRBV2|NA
CASSPRYGQGPEQYF
TGTGCCAGCAGTCCTCGCTATGGGCAGGGACCGGAGCAGTACTTC
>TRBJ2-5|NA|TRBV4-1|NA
CASSSVVQETQYF
TGCGCCAGCAGCTCCGTCGTCCAAGAGACCCAGTACTTC
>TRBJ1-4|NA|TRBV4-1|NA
CASSQTGRREEKLFF
TGCGCCAGCAGCCAAACCGGGAGACGCGAGGAAAAACTGTTTTTT
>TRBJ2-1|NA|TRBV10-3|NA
CAISESASNPYNEQFF
TGTGCCATCAGTGAGTCGGCTAGTAACCCCTACAATGAGCAGTTCTTC